The 32 T cell receptor beta chains listed next were all sequenced from one sample in a study of blood T cells in healthy people across ages. A sample-barcoded 5' primer and a J-beta primer mix were used in a second PCR of about 6 to 12 cycles. One entry per CDR3 protein results from TCRdb running MiXCR on the 5' RACE reads. In the table there are 800,000 to 950,000 distinct CDR3 sequences, about 28% of which are singletons. These data were also reused for a study on T cells of mothers and their children.

Material: blood. Receptors were obtained from a woman aged 40 to 50 in good health.

The chain couples TRBV11-2 to TRBJ2-6; a weak D match, TRBD2 (7 bases). The CDR3 is 17 amino acids. V was trimmed by 5 bases and J by 0 bases, leaving 14 bases between them. In germline, CDR1 is SGHAT, CDR2 FQNNGV. In DNA form, the CDR3 reads TGTGCCAGCAGCCGAGCGGGACAAAGCTCTGGGGCCAACGTCCTGACTTTC. It specifies CASSRAGQSSGANVLTF. Drawing the rest from reference TRBV11-2 and TRBJ2-6, the complete variable domain is EAGVAQSPRYKIIEKRQSVAFWCNPISGHATLYWYQQILGQGPKLLIQFQNNGVVDDSQLPKDRFSAERLKGVDSTLKIQPAKLEDSAVYLCASSRAGQSSGANVLTFGAGSRLTVL.

This rearrangement joins TRBV20-1 to TRBJ2-7; 7 nucleotides align to TRBD1. Germline lookup yields CDR1 DFQATT and CDR2 SNEGSKA (reference sequence). The CDR3 extends over 14 amino acids. The V and J ends lost 1 base and 7 bases, in that order; junction bases with no gene match: 10. The CDR3, as DNA: TGCAGTGCTAGAGGGGCACAGGGGCCTGGTGAGCAGTACTTC. Protein product: CSARGAQGPGEQYF.

The J gene is TRBJ1-5, the V gene TRBV20-1; 8 nucleotides line up with TRBD1. This CDR3 region has 15 residues. Germline values: CDR1 DFQATT, CDR2 SNEGSKA (reference sequence). V lost 3 bases to trimming and J lost 4 bases; unmatched junction nucleotides: 8. The DNA for the CDR3 is TGCAGTGCTAGGGGACAGGTCTGGGATAATCAGCCCCAGCATTTT. Translation: CSARGQVWDNQPQHF.

This clonotype was counted between two and nine times. The chain couples TRBV29-1 to TRBJ1-2; TRBD1 matches at 8 bases. The J segment lost 4 bases and the V segment lost 1 base, leaving 8 bases of the junction unmatched. In germline, CDR1 is SQVTM, CDR2 ANQGSEA. This CDR3 is built from 15 residues. CDR3 in amino acids: CSVEGRQGNGYGYTF. CDR3 DNA sequence: TGCAGCGTTGAAGGACGACAGGGGAACGGCTATGGCTACACCTTC. The whole variable domain, filled in from reference TRBV29-1 and TRBJ1-2, reads SAVISQKPSRDICQRGTSLTIQCQVDSQVTMMFWYRQQPGQSLTLIATANQGSEATYESGFVIDKFPISRPNLTFSTLTVSNMSPEDSSIYLCSVEGRQGNGYGYTFGSGTRLTVV.

The sample holds a few counts of this clonotype. V is TRBV6-5 and J is TRBJ2-5, with 7 nucleotides matching TRBD1. This CDR3 is 14 amino acids long. The V gene's germline CDR1 is MNHEY and CDR2 SVGAGI. V was clipped by 2 bases and J by 4 bases; unmatched bases: 4. The CDR3 DNA follows: TGTGCCAGCAGTTACGACTACAGGGGAGAGACCCAGTACTTC. It codes for CASSYDYRGETQYF.

This chain links TRBV5-1 with TRBJ1-2; 7 bases fit TRBD1. CDR1 and CDR2 (germline): SGHRS, YFSETQ. J gave up 10 bases and V 2 bases, and 8 bases lay outside the gene matches. This CDR3 comprises 13 residues. The chain's CDR3 is CASSFTGTAFYTF. CDR3 DNA: TGCGCCAGCAGCTTTACCGGGACAGCCTTCTACACCTTC.

V usage is TRBV7-6 and J usage is TRBJ1-1; TRBD1 is a possible D gene (6 bases). This CDR3 is built from 15 residues. Germline loops: CDR1 SGHVS, CDR2 FNYEAQ. V was pared by 0 bases and J by 1 base, with 9 bases between. CDR3: CASSLARGQNTEAFF. CDR3 nucleotide sequence: TGTGCCAGCAGCTTAGCGAGGGGACAGAACACTGAAGCTTTCTTT.

There are a few counts of this clonotype. The rearrangement joins TRBV27 to TRBJ1-5; TRBD1 aligns across 8 bases. Germline trimming cut 7 bases from V and 7 bases from J; bases unmatched to any gene: 9. Germline V gene data show CDR1 as MNHEY and CDR2 as SMNVEV (reference sequence). The CDR3 contains 14 residues. This CDR3 reads CASNPTGATQPQHF. CDR3 sequence (DNA): TGTGCCAGCAACCCGACAGGGGCAACGCAGCCCCAGCATTTT.

This chain joins TRBV5-1 and TRBJ1-1, with TRBD1 matching over 8 bases. The CDR3 is made up of 17 amino acids. V was pared by 4 bases and J by 0 bases, with 11 bases of the junction left unmatched. Germline V gene data show CDR1 as SGHRS and CDR2 as YFSETQ. This CDR3 reads CASSRDRLSPMNTEAFF. CDR3 sequence (DNA): TGCGCCAGCAGCCGGGACAGGCTTTCGCCTATGAACACTGAAGCTTTCTTT.

This clonotype has a handful of counts. V is TRBV10-3 and J is TRBJ2-5; D is unclear. The germline V gene has CDR1 ENHRY and CDR2 SYGVKD. The CDR3 is 11 amino acids. V shed 3 bases and J shed 3 bases, with 2 bases lying between them. Written as DNA, the CDR3 is TGTGCCATCAGTGAAAAAGAGACCCAGTACTTC. It encodes CAISEKETQYF.

The rearrangement joins TRBV15 to TRBJ2-3; 9 nucleotides match TRBD1. Germline V gene data show CDR1 as LNHNV and CDR2 as YYDKDF (reference sequence). The CDR3 has 13 residues. The ends lost 9 bases at V and 2 bases at J; junction bases unmatched: 3. Here the CDR3 DNA reads TGTGCCACGGGACAGGGCGACACAGATACGCAGTATTTT. It specifies CATGQGDTDTQYF.

The CDR3 spells CASTPRADYSSGNTIYF. In nucleotides, the CDR3 is TGTGCCAGCACCCCTCGGGCCGACTATAGCTCTGGAAACACCATATATTTT. The genes are TRBV2 and TRBJ1-3, with D uncertain. The CDR3 covers 17 residues. With 7 bases removed from V and 0 bases from J, the gap between germline ends came to 19 bases. Germline V CDR1 and CDR2: SNHLY, FYNNEI.

This chain links TRBV12-3 or TRBV12-4 with TRBJ2-7; TRBD1 or TRBD2 may be the D gene (5 bases each). The CDR3 consists of 17 residues. Trimming took 1 base from V and 0 from J, leaving 16 bases between them. This chain's CDR3 is CASSLGDRSPRSYEQYF. CDR3 DNA sequence: TGTGCCAGCAGTTTAGGGGACCGCTCGCCCCGCTCCTACGAGCAGTACTTC.

This clonotype was seen at least ten times. The V call is TRBV20-1, the J call TRBJ2-1; 9 nucleotides agree with TRBD2. V dropped 0 bases and J dropped 8; count of bases not matched to a gene: 8. Germline CDR1 is DFQATT and CDR2 is SNEGSKA (reference sequence). The CDR3 covers 15 residues. The CDR3 region is CSARDLAGGPDEQFF. The CDR3 DNA is TGCAGTGCTAGAGATCTGGCGGGGGGGCCGGATGAGCAGTTCTTC.

This clonotype was seen ten or more times. The rearrangement uses TRBV15 and TRBJ1-6; no definite D call. This CDR3 has 14 residues. Looked up from germline, CDR1 is LNHNV and CDR2 is YYDKDF (reference sequence). V was shortened by 0 bases and J by 5 bases, with 5 bases between the two germline ends. In DNA, the CDR3 is TGTGCCACCAGCAGAGAGTCCAATAATTCACCCCTCCACTTT. Translated: CATSRESNNSPLHF.

V is TRBV3-1 and J is TRBJ2-5, with D possibly called TRBD1 or TRBD2 (5 bases each). The V gene's germline CDR1 is LGHDT and CDR2 YNNKEL (reference sequence). Trimming stripped 1 base from V and 5 bases from J, with 14 bases between. This CDR3 has 15 residues. CDR3 loop: CASSQGGPGWETQYF. CDR3 coding DNA: TGTGCCAGCAGCCAAGGGGGACCGGGCTGGGAGACCCAGTACTTC.

In regard to this clonotype: This may be a read error, as it is one base from a much larger clone. The chain joins TRBV10-3 to TRBJ2-7; 9 bases agree with TRBD1. Germline V gene data show CDR1 as ENHRY and CDR2 as SYGVKD. CDR3 size: 15 residues. J was trimmed by 3 bases and V by 2 bases; bases with no gene match: 5. CDR3 region: CAISERPGQGYEQYF. The CDR3, as DNA: TGTGCCATCAGTGAGAGGCCGGGACAGGGCTACGAGCAGTACTTC.

V gene TRBV5-1 combines with J gene TRBJ2-3, with 7 bases lining up with TRBD1. V shed 4 bases and J 9 bases; nucleotides not matched to a gene: 2. Germline V lookup: CDR1 SGHRS, CDR2 YFSETQ. The CDR3 loop spans 11 amino acids. The DNA for the CDR3 is TGCGCCAGCAGCGACAGGGCGACGCAGTATTTT. It encodes CASSDRATQYF.

This clonotype was seen many times. J is TRBJ2-3 and V is TRBV2, with 11 bases fitting TRBD2. The CDR3 contains 15 residues. Germline CDR1 is SNHLY and CDR2 is FYNNEI. The V and J ends lost 6 bases and 6 bases, in that order; junction bases with no gene match: 8. The CDR3 region has the DNA TGTGCCAGCAGCCAACCCAGGACTAGCGGGGATACGCAGTATTTT. This sequence encodes CASSQPRTSGDTQYF. Full variable domain (outside the CDR3, taken from reference TRBV2 and TRBJ2-3): EPEVTQTPSHQVTQMGQEVILRCVPISNHLYFYWYRQILGQKVEFLVSFYNNEISEKSEIFDDQFSVERPDGSNFTLKIRSTKLEDSAMYFCASSQPRTSGDTQYFGPGTRLTVL.

This clonotype was seen only once. This chain joins TRBV7-2 and TRBJ2-3; D is unclear. Trimming shortened V by 5 bases and J by 6 bases, and 6 bases separated the two germline ends. In germline, CDR1 is SGHTA, CDR2 FQGNSA. This CDR3 is 11 amino acids long. The CDR3: CASSAIDTQYF. In DNA, the CDR3 is TGTGCCAGCAGCGCTATTGATACGCAGTATTTT.

This clonotype occurred a few times. The gene calls are TRBV29-1 and TRBJ2-1; either TRBD1 or TRBD2 may fit D (7 bases each). The CDR3 has 14 residues. Per the germline V gene, CDR1 is SQVTM and CDR2 is ANQGSEA. The V gene lost 4 bases and the J gene lost 9 bases, with 19 bases spanning the gap. CDR3 nucleotide sequence: TGCAGCGTTGGGGGGCAGGGGGGGACGGGTGAGCAGTTCTTC. Residues: CSVGGQGGTGEQFF.

This clonotype has more than one count but fewer than ten. The chain recombines TRBV5-1 with TRBJ2-3; possible D gene TRBD1, 5 bases. Germline V gene data show CDR1 as SGHRS and CDR2 as YFSETQ. This CDR3 has 15 amino acids. V lost 6 bases and J 0 bases, leaving 14 bases between the germline ends. The CDR3 coding sequence is TGCGCCAGCATCACAGGCGAGACTAGCACAGATACGCAGTATTTT. This codes for CASITGETSTDTQYF.

The CDR3 DNA reads TGCAGTGCTAGAGATCTGGCTAGCGGGGGGGCCTACGAGCAGTACTTC. Translated, it gives CSARDLASGGAYEQYF. This chain uses TRBV20-1 with TRBJ2-7; 12 bases are a match to TRBD2. J was trimmed by 2 bases and V by 0 bases; bases with no gene match: 5. There are 16 residues in the CDR3. Germline CDR1 is DFQATT and CDR2 is SNEGSKA (reference sequence).

This clonotype was seen only once. A much larger clone sits a single nucleotide away, making a read error possible. The gene calls are TRBV5-5 and TRBJ2-1; TRBD2 agrees at 10 bases. CDR1 is SGHKS, CDR2 YYEKEE, per germline (reference sequence). The CDR3 sequence is 15 residues long. The CDR3 reads CASSPLAGPYDEQFF. Written as DNA, the CDR3 is TGTGCCAGCAGCCCACTAGCGGGGCCCTACGATGAGCAGTTCTTC.

This clonotype was seen a few times. This chain uses TRBV28 with TRBJ1-1; the match to TRBD1 covers 8 bases. The trim removed 5 bases at V and 1 base at J, leaving 6 bases unmatched. The CDR3 is made up of 15 amino acids. CDR1 is MDHEN and CDR2 is SYDVKM in the germline V gene. CDR3 region: CASSRAGTGNTEAFF. In DNA form, the CDR3 reads TGTGCCAGCAGTCGGGCAGGGACAGGGAACACTGAAGCTTTCTTT.

This sequence joins TRBV9 and TRBJ2-1, with TRBD1 matching 7 bases. Judging by the DNA end, TRBJ2-7 fits better; the J call may be wrong. The germline V gene has CDR1 SGDLS and CDR2 YYNGEE. This CDR3 is built from 14 residues. In nucleotides, the CDR3 is TGTGCCAGCACCCGAGGGGGCCGGGTCAATGAGCAGTACTTC. The encoded protein is CASTRGGRVNEQYF.

This sequence joins TRBV7-2 and TRBJ1-5, with TRBD1 matching over 7 bases. Looked up from germline, CDR1 is SGHTA and CDR2 is FQGNSA. After removal of 0 bases from V and 11 bases from J, the junction contained 4 bases not matched to a gene. CDR3 length: 13 amino acids. In nucleotides, the CDR3 is TGTGCCAGCAGCTTAGCGGACAGGTCCGCCCAGCATTTT. Encoded protein: CASSLADRSAQHF.

This clonotype was seen a few times. The chain joins TRBV4-3 to TRBJ1-4; tentative D call: TRBD1 (5 bases). Germline-derived CDR1 and CDR2 are LGHNA and YSLEER. This CDR3 has 16 amino acids. The V end lost 4 bases, the J end lost 7 bases, and 19 bases lay between the germline ends. The CDR3 DNA reads as TGCGCCAGCAGCCGAACAAGGAGGGGATTGGGTGAAAAACTGTTTTTT. It translates to CASSRTRRGLGEKLFF.

With respect to this clonotype: Since a much larger clone is just one base distant, this may be a read error. The V call is TRBV20-1, the J call TRBJ2-7; unclear D gene. From germline, CDR1 is DFQATT and CDR2 SNEGSKA (reference sequence). The CDR3 sequence is 15 residues long. V was pared by 3 bases and J by 2 bases, with 17 bases between. The CDR3 here is CSASRPSDQPYEQYF. In DNA, the CDR3 is TGCAGTGCTAGTAGACCCAGTGACCAGCCCTACGAGCAGTACTTC.

This clonotype appeared many times. The rearrangement links TRBV29-1 to TRBJ2-1, with TRBD1 matching over 12 bases. V shed 6 bases, J shed 6 bases, and the junction held 12 bases outside the gene matches. Germline loops: CDR1 SQVTM, CDR2 ANQGSEA. The CDR3 spans 16 residues. CDR3 protein: CSVFGTGGPIFNEQFF. CDR3 nucleotides: TGCAGCGTCTTTGGGACAGGGGGCCCCATTTTCAATGAGCAGTTCTTC.

CDR3 coding DNA: TGCAGTGCTTTGAAGGCTAGCGGGCGAGAGACCCAGTACTTC. Translation: CSALKASGRETQYF. This chain uses TRBV20-1 with TRBJ2-5; 8 bases match TRBD2. Looked up from germline, CDR1 is DFQATT and CDR2 is SNEGSKA (reference sequence). V lost 5 bases, J lost 4 bases, and 9 bases stayed unmatched. The CDR3 consists of 14 residues.

This clonotype appeared many times. J is TRBJ2-7 and V is TRBV5-1; the match to TRBD1 covers 9 bases. Germline V gene data show CDR1 as SGHRS and CDR2 as YFSETQ. With 4 bases clipped from V and 6 bases from J, the junction kept 8 bases outside the gene matches. The CDR3 loop spans 14 amino acids. CDR3 loop: CASSTGQGGGEQYF. The DNA of the CDR3 is TGCGCCAGCAGCACGGGACAGGGTGGAGGCGAGCAGTACTTC.